These 2 T cell receptor beta chains were sequenced from one sample in a study of CD8+ T cells in alopecia areata. cDNA serving as the sequencing template came from extracted, reverse transcribed RNA. Sequencing was performed with immunoSEQ multiplex PCR; in TCRdb, only in-frame clones are kept and a portion is missing. The sample includes some 170,000 clones, just under 60% of them seen just once. The specimen was CD4+ T cells sorted from blood, collected at week 0. These TCRs come from a human donor with alopecia areata.

The V and J genes are TRBV5-1 and TRBJ1-2, with D possibly being TRBD1 (6 bases). V was pared by 0 bases and J by 8 bases, with 11 bases between. Per germline, CDR1 SGHRS and CDR2 YFSETQ. The CDR3 is 13 residues long. The CDR3 DNA reads TGCGCCAGCAGCTTGGAGGGGGAAAGCGGCTACACCTTC. This gives the protein CASSLEGESGYTF.

This clone was seen only a few times. The chain is built from TRBV4-2 and TRBJ2-4; D call uncertain. V was shortened by 0 bases and J by 8 bases, with 11 bases between the two germline ends. The CDR3 contains 14 residues. The germline CDR1 and CDR2 sequences are LGHNA and YNFKEQ. The CDR3 region has the DNA TGTGCCAGCAGCCAAGACGTGGGCCGGGACATTCAGTACTTC. Translation gives CASSQDVGRDIQYF.